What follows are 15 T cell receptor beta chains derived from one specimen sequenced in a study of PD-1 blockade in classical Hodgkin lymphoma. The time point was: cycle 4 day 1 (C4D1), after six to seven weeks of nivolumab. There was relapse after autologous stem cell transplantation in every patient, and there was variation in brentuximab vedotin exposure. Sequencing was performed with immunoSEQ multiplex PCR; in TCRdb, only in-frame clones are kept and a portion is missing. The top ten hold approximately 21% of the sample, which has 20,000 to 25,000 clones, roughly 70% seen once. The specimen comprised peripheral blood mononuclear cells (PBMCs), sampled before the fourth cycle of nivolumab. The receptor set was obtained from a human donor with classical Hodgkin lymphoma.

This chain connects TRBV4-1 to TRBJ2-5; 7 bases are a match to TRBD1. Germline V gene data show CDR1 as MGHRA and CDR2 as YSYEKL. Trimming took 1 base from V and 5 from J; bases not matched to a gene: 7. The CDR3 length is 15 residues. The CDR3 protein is CASSQVTGASETQYF. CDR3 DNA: TGCGCCAGCAGCCAAGTTACAGGGGCGTCGGAGACCCAGTACTTC.

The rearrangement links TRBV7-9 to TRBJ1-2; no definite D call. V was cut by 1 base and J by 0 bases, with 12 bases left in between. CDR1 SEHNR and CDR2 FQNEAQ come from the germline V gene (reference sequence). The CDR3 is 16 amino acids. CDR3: CASSLVGGLTNYGYTF. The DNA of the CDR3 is TGTGCCAGCAGCTTAGTAGGTGGTTTGACTAACTATGGCTACACCTTC.

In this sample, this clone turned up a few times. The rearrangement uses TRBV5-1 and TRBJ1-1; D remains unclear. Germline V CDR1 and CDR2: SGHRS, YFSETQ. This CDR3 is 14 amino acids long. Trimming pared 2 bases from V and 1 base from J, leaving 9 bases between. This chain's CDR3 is CASSLIGGNTEAFF. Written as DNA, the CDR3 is TGCGCCAGCAGCTTAATTGGCGGGAACACTGAAGCTTTCTTT.

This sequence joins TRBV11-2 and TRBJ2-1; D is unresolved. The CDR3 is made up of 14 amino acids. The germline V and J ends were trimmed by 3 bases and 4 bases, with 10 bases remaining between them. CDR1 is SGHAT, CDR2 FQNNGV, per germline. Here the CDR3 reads CASSFIRGYNEQFF. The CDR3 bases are TGTGCCAGCAGCTTTATACGTGGATACAATGAGCAGTTCTTC.

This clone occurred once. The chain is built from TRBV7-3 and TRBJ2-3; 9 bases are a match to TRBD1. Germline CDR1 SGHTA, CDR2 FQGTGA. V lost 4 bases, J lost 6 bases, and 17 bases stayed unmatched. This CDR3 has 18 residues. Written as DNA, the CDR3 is TGTGCCAGCAGCTCCCCAAACCGCGGGACAGGGAGGTCGGATACGCAGTATTTT. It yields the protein CASSSPNRGTGRSDTQYF.

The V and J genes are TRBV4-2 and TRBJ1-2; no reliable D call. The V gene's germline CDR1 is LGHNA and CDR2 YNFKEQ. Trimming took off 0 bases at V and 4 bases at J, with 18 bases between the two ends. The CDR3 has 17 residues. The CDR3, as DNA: TGTGCCAGCAGCCAAGACGAGGCTACCAAAGGGATCTATGGCTACACCTTC. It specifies CASSQDEATKGIYGYTF.

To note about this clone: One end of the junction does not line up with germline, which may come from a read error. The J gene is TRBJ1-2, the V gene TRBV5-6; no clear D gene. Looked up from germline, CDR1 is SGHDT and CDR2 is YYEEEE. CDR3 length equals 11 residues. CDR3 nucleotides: TGTGCCAGCAGCTTGTCGCACACAATCGCCTTC. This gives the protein CASSLSHTIAF. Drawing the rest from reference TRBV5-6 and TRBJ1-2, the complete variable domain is DAGVTQSPTHLIKTRGQQVTLRCSPKSGHDTVSWYQQALGQGPQFIFQYYEEEERQRGNFPDRFSGHQFPNYSSELNVNALLLGDSALYLCASSLSHTIAFGSGTRLTVV.

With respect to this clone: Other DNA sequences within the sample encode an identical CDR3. The CDR3 bases are TGTGCCAGCAGTCGTGACAGGTTGAACACTGAAGCTTTCTTT. This encodes CASSRDRLNTEAFF. The chain carries TRBV6-1 and TRBJ1-1; D is possibly TRBD1 (6 bases). Germline V gene sequence: CDR1 MNHNS, CDR2 SASEGT. The V gene lost 5 bases and the J gene lost 0 bases, with 10 bases spanning the gap. This CDR3 comprises 14 residues.

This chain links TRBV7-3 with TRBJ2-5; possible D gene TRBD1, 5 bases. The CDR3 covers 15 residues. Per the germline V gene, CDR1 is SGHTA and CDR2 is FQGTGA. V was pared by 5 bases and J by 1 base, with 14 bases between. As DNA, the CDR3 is TGTGCCAGCAGCCCAACAGGCGTTGCCCAAGAGACCCAGTACTTC. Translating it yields CASSPTGVAQETQYF.

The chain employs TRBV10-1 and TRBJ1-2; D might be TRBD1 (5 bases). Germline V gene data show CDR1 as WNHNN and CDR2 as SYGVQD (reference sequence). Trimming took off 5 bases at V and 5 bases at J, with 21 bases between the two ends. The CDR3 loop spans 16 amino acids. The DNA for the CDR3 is TGCGCCAGCAGTCACGGGAGGGGCCAGACCTTTTATGGCTACACCTTC. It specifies CASSHGRGQTFYGYTF.

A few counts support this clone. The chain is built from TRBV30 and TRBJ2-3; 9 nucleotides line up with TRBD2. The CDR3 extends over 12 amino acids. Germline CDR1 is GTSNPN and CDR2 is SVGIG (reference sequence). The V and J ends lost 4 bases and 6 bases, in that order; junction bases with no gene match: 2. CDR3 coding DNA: TGTGCCTGGACTAGCGGGGTGGATACGCAGTATTTT. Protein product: CAWTSGVDTQYF.

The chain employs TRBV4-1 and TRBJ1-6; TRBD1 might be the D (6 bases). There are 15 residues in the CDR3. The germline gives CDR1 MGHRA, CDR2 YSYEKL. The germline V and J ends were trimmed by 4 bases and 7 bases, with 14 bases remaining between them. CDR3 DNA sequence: TGCGCCAGCAGCCGCGTGGAGGGGGTAAATTCACCCCTCCACTTT. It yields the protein CASSRVEGVNSPLHF.

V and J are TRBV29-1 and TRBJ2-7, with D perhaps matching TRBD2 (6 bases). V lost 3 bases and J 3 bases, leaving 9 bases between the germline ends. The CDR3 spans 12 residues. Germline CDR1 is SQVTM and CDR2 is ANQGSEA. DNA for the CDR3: TGCAGCGTTGAGACTAGAGGCTACGAGCAGTACTTC. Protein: CSVETRGYEQYF.

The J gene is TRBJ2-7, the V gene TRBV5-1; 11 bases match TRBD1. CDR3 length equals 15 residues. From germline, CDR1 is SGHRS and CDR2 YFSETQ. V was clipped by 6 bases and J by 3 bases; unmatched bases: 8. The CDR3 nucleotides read TGCGCCAGCACGCGATCGGACAGGGGGCACTACGAGCAGTACTTC. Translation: CASTRSDRGHYEQYF.

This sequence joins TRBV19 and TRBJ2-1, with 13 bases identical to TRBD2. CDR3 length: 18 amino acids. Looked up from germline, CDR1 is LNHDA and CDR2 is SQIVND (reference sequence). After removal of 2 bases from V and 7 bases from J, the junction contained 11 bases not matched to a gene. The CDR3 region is CASSIRLAGGPGGNEQFF. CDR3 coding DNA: TGTGCCAGTAGTATAAGACTAGCGGGAGGACCGGGGGGTAATGAGCAGTTCTTC.